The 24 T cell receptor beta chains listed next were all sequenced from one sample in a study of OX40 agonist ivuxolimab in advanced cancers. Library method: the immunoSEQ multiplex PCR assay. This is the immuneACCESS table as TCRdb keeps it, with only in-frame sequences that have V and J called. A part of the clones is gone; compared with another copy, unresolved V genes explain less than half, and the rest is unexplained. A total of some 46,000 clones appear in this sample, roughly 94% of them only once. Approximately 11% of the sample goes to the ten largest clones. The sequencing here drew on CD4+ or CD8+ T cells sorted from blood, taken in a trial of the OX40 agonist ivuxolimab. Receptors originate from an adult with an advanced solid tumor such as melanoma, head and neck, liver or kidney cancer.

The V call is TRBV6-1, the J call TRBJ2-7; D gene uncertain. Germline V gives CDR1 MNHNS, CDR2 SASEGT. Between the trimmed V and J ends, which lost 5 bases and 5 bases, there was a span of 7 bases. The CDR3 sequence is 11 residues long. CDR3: CASSSADEQYF. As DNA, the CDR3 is TGTGCCAGCAGTTCCGCCGACGAGCAGTACTTC.

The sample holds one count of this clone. The CDR3 reads CASSPGGTNYGYTF. CDR3 nucleotide sequence: TGTGCCAGCAGCCCCGGCGGGACTAACTATGGCTACACCTTC. The J gene is TRBJ1-2, the V gene TRBV7-9, with D unresolved. CDR1 is SEHNR and CDR2 is FQNEAQ in the germline V gene (reference sequence). Trimming took 5 bases from V and 0 from J, leaving 10 bases between them. The CDR3 totals 14 residues.

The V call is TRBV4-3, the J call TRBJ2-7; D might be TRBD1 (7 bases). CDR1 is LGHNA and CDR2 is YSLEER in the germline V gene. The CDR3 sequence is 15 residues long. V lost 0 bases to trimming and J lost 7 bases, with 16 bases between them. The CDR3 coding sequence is TGCGCCAGCAGCCAAGACCCCAGGGGGGCGTGGGAGCAGTACTTC. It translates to CASSQDPRGAWEQYF.

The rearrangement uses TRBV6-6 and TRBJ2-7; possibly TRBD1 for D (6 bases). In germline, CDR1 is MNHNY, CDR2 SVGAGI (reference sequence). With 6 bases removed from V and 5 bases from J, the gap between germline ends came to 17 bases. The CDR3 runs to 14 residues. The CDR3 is CASSKDSFTNEQYF. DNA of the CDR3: TGTGCCAGCAGCAAGGACAGCTTTACTAACGAGCAGTACTTC.

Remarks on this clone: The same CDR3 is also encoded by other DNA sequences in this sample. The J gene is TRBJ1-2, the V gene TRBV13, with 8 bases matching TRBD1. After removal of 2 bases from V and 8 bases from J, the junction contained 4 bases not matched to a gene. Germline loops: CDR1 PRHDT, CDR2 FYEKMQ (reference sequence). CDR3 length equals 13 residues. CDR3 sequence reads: CASSLSGQGGYTF. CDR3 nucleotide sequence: TGTGCCAGCAGCTTAAGCGGACAGGGAGGCTACACCTTC.

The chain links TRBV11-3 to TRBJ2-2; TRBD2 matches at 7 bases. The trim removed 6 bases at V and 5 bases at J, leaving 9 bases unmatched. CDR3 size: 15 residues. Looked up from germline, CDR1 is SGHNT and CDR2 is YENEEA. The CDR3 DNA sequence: TGTGCCAGCAGTCCTAAGCGCGGGAGAACCGGGGAGCTGTTTTTT. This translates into CASSPKRGRTGELFF. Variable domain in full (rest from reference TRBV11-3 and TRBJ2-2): EAGVVQSPRYKIIEKKQPVAFWCNPISGHNTLYWYLQNLGQGPELLIRYENEEAVDDSQLPKDRFSAERLKGVDSTLKIQPAELGDSAVYLCASSPKRGRTGELFFGEGSRLTVL.

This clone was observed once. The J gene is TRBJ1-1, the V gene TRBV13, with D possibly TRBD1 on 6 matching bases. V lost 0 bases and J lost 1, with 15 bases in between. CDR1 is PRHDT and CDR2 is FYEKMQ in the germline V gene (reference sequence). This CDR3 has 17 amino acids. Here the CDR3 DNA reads TGTGCCAGCAGCTTAGGATATGGGCGGGGGCCGAACACTGAAGCTTTCTTT. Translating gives CASSLGYGRGPNTEAFF.

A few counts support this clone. The CDR3 here is CASSWGFSPYEQYF. The CDR3 nucleotides are TGTGCCAGCAGCTGGGGGTTCAGCCCCTACGAGCAGTACTTC. The rearrangement links TRBV5-6 to TRBJ2-7; D possibly uses TRBD1 or TRBD2 (5 bases each). The length of the CDR3 is 14 residues. Germline CDR1 reads SGHDT; CDR2 reads YYEEEE. Trimming took off 3 bases at V and 2 bases at J, with 12 bases between the two ends.

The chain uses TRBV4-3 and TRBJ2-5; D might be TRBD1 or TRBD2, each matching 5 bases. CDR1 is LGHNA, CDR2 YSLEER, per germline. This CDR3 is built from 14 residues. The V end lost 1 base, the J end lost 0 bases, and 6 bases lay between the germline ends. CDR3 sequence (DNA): TGCGCCAGCAGCCAAGGGGGGTACCAAGAGACCCAGTACTTC. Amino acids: CASSQGGYQETQYF.

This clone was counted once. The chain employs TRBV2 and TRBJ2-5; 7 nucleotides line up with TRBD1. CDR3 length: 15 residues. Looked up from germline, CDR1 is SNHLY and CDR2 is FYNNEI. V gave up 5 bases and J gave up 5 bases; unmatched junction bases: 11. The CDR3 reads CASSSTRGGSETQYF. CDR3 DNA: TGTGCCAGCAGTTCGACACGAGGGGGCAGTGAGACCCAGTACTTC.

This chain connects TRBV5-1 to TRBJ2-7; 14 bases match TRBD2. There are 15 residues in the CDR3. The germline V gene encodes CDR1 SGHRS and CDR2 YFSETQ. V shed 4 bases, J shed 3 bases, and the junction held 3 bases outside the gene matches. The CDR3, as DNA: TGCGCCAGCAGCGTAGGGACTAGCGGGGGCTACGAGCAGTACTTC. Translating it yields CASSVGTSGGYEQYF.

CDR3 coding DNA: TGTGCCGGGGGGACAGGGGGCTCCAATCAGCCCCAGCATTTT. It encodes CAGGTGGSNQPQHF. The chain carries TRBV30 and TRBJ1-5, with TRBD1 identical over 12 bases. CDR1 and CDR2 (germline): GTSNPN, SVGIG (reference sequence). The CDR3 is 14 amino acids. With V trimmed by 8 bases and J by 3 bases, 5 bases remained unmatched.

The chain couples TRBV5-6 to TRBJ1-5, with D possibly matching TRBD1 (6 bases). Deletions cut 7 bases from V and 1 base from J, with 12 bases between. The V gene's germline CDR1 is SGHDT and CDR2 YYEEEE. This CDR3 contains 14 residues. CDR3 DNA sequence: TGTGCCAGCCACGATAGGGGGAGCAATCAGCCCCAGCATTTT. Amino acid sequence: CASHDRGSNQPQHF.

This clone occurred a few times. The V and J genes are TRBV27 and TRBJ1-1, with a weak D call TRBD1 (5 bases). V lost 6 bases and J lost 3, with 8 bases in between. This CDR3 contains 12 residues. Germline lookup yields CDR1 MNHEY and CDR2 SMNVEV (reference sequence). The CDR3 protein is CASREGHTEAFF. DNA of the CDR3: TGTGCCAGCAGGGAGGGGCACACTGAAGCTTTCTTT.

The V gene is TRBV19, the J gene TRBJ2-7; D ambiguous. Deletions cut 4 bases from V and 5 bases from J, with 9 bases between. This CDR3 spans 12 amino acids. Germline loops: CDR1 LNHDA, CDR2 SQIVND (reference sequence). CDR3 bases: TGTGCCAGTAGTAAAGGGATCGACGAGCAGTACTTC. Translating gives CASSKGIDEQYF.

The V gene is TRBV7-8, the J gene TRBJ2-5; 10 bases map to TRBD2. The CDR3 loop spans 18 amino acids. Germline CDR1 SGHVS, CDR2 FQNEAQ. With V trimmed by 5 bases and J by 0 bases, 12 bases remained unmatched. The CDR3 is CASSPGLAERTYQETQYF. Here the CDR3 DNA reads TGTGCCAGCAGCCCCGGACTAGCGGAAAGGACGTACCAAGAGACCCAGTACTTC. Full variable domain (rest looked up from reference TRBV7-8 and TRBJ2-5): GAGVSQSPRYKVAKRGQDVALRCDPISGHVSLFWYQQALGQGPEFLTYFQNEAQLDKSGLPSDRFFAERPEGSVSTLKIQRTQQEDSAVYLCASSPGLAERTYQETQYFGPGTRLLVL.

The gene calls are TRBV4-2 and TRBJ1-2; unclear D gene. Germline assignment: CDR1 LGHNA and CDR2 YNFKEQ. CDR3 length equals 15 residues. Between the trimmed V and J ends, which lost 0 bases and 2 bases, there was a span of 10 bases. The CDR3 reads CASSQEGGRNYGYTF. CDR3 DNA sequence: TGTGCCAGCAGCCAAGAGGGAGGCAGAAACTATGGCTACACCTTC.

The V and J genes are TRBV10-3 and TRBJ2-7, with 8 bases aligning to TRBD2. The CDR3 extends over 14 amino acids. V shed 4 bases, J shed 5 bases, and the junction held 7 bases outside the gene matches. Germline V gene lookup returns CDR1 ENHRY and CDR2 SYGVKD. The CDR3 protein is CAISGREGLHEQYF. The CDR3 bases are TGTGCCATCAGTGGTCGGGAGGGCCTGCACGAGCAGTACTTC.

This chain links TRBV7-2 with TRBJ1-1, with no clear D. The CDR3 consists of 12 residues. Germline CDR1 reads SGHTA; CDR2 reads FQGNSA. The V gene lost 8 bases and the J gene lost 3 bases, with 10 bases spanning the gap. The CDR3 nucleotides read TGTGCCAGCGGAATTTGGGACACTGAAGCTTTCTTT. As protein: CASGIWDTEAFF.

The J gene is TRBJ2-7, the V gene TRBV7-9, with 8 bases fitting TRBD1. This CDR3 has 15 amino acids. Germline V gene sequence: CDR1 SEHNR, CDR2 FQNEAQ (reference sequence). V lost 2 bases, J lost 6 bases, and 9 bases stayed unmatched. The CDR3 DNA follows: TGTGCCAGCAGCTTAACAGGGGGGCATAGTAGCGAGCAGTACTTC. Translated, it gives CASSLTGGHSSEQYF.

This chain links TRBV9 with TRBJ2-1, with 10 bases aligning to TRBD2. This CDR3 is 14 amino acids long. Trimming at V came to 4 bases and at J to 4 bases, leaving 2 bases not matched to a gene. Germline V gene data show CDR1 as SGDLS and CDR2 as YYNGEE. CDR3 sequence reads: CASSLTSGYNEQFF. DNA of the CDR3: TGTGCCAGCAGCTTGACTAGCGGGTACAATGAGCAGTTCTTC.

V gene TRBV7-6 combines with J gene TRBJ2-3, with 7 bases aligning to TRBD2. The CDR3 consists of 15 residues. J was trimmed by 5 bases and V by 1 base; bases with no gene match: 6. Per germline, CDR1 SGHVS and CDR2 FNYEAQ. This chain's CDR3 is CASSLGGGIGDTQYF. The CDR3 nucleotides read TGTGCCAGCAGCTTAGGGGGGGGAATAGGAGATACGCAGTATTTT.

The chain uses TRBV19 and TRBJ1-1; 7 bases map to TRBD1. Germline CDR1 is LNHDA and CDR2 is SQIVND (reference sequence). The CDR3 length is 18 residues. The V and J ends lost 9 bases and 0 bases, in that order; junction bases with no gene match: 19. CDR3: CASGTHRGGESLNTEAFF. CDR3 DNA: TGTGCCAGCGGTACCCACAGGGGAGGGGAGAGCCTGAACACTGAAGCTTTCTTT.

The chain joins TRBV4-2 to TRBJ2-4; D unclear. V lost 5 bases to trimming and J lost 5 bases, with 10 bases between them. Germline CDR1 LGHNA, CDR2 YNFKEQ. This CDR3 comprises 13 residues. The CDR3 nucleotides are TGTGCCAGCAGCTCCATTGCAGAAAACATTCAGTACTTC. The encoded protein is CASSSIAENIQYF.